This T cell receptor (beta chain) originates from a study of T-cell reconstitution after alpha-beta-depleted transplantation in children. Researchers prepared the TCRbeta library using unique molecular identifiers, the study reports. TCRdb fed the PCR reads into MiXCR, producing one record per CDR3 protein. The table includes 440,000 or so distinct CDR3 sequences, around two fifths detected once. The CDR3 loop spans 13 amino acids. Trimming shortened V by 9 bases and J by 5 bases, and 16 bases separated the two germline ends. This clonotype was observed a few times. The chain links TRBV12-3 or TRBV12-4 to TRBJ2-5, with D perhaps assigned TRBD1 or TRBD2 (5 bases each). This sample comprised PBMCs, obtained before TCRalphabeta/CD19-depleted stem cell transplant. The source is a girl aged 2-10 years with aplastic anemia, due to receive a stem cell transplant. For the CDR3, the DNA is TGTGCCAGTCCGAGGGGTTGGGGGGAGACCCAGTACTTC. The encoded protein is CASPRGWGETQYF.